This TCR beta chain was sequenced during a study of neurological immune-mediated disorders. The CDR3 has 14 amino acids. Germline V gene lookup returns CDR1 MNHEY and CDR2 SMNVEV (reference sequence). Trimming pared 0 bases from V and 0 bases from J, leaving 5 bases between. This clonotype was detected ten times or more. What it binds is unknown. Unsorted libraries used 2 million PBMCs kept at -80 degrees C. TCRdb reanalysed the 5' RACE reads using MiXCR and keeps one entry per CDR3 protein. The table has 57,000 or so distinct CDR3 sequences, about 10% seen once. Study conclusions and caveats: Patients with HTLV-1-associated myelopathy showed the most TCR clonal expansion. Those with multiple sclerosis showed the least, falling below healthy controls.

The rearrangement links TRBV27 to TRBJ1-1, with D unresolved. Sample: PBMCs. The receptor comes from a man aged 55 to 70 in good health. CDR3 sequence reads: CASSLSNMNTEAFF. Here the CDR3 DNA reads TGTGCCAGCAGTTTATCCAACATGAACACTGAAGCTTTCTTT.